This T cell receptor beta chain was captured by sequencing in a study of blood T cell repertoires in COVID-19. The overall study: From T cells, B-cell-depleted T cells, or PBMCs came the material, which was cDNA or gDNA.

As processed by the authors: Nucleated cell counts were estimated from reference gene primer amplification. Generated by immunoSEQ multiplex PCR, the TCRdb table keeps only in-frame clones and is missing some. V, J and clone size are those of that table, while D and trimming were read from the DNA. The sample has 150,000 to 200,000 clones, around 80% seen once. Each participant's cohort was designated according to participant-reported clinical history. Cohort 3 donors were reported recovered after two negative PCRs, clearance, or symptom resolution. Specimen: PBMCs or T cells enriched from blood (not recorded which). This sequence was found in a man in his forties who had recovered from COVID-19.

The CDR3 is CSVGGGFRQPQHF. The CDR3 nucleotides are TGCAGCGTCGGGGGGGGCTTTCGGCAGCCCCAGCATTTT. V is TRBV29-1 and J is TRBJ1-5; tentatively, D is TRBD1 (6 bases). V was pared by 6 bases and J by 7 bases, with 16 bases between. CDR1 is SQVTM and CDR2 is ANQGSEA in the germline V gene. This CDR3 region has 13 residues.